Listed below are T cell receptor beta chains from one sample, sequenced in a study of blood T cell repertoires in COVID-19. Clones were read by immunoSEQ multiplex PCR, and TCRdb kept only the in-frame ones, dropping some. The table includes just over 60,000 clones, more than 60% detected once. The sequenced material came from peripheral blood. The source is a woman older than 75 with active or convalescent COVID-19. CDR3s include the opening cysteine and the closing phenylalanine or tryptophan. D genes are given only for firm matches.

CDR3aa | len | d_gene | v_gene
CASSPGNYGYTF | 12 | . | TRBV9
CASSLEGIFGYTF | 13 | . | TRBV7-2
CASSSDRGRDSPLHF | 15 | TRBD1 | TRBV18
CASSQVDRYNEQFF | 14 | . | TRBV14
CASSLGGSQPQHF | 13 | . | TRBV7-8
CASSPGQNNQPQHF | 14 | . | TRBV2
CASSYLAGGTDTQYF | 15 | TRBD2 | TRBV5-5
CASSQDPLRRADQPQHF | 17 | . | TRBV4-1
CASSAPGQEETQYF | 14 | TRBD1 | TRBV18
CASSLDTQSGQPQHF | 15 | . | TRBV5-1
CASSPGLSNQPQHF | 14 | . | TRBV6-5
CASREGNRGLPYGYTF | 16 | TRBD1 | TRBV6-1
CASSLEAARGNPNYGYTF | 18 | TRBD1 | TRBV5-4
CASSFDRATVNEQFF | 15 | TRBD1 | TRBV5-1
CASSVLAGNTGELFF | 15 | TRBD2 | TRBV6-4
CAISEVQGNTEAFF | 14 | . | TRBV10-3
CASSERDSRNEKLFF | 15 | TRBD1 | TRBV25-1
CASSLGLVRDTQYF | 14 | . | TRBV5-6
CASVGGQGYNEQFF | 14 | TRBD1 | TRBV12-5
CASSLGGRGKNIQYF | 15 | . | TRBV5-1
CASSPFEYRANTEAFF | 16 | . | TRBV18
CATAMGRGSRQPQHF | 15 | TRBD1 | TRBV15
CASSPRGGAGDTQYF | 15 | TRBD2 | TRBV5-5
CATSRDRQTGEKLFF | 15 | . | TRBV15
CSVGDSRGSNEKLFF | 15 | TRBD1 | TRBV29-1
CASSPGAPAYGYTF | 14 | . | TRBV27
CASSYGTSIETQYF | 14 | TRBD2 | TRBV5-6
CASSQEPSSGGYNEQFF | 17 | TRBD2 | TRBV4-2
CASSSGTVNQPQHF | 14 | TRBD1 | TRBV9
CASSLYRGPGYEQYF | 15 | TRBD1 | TRBV7-6
CASSSGDTGELFF | 13 | . | TRBV5-4
CASSPWGNTEAFF | 13 | . | TRBV7-8
CASTPTGGRTEAFF | 14 | TRBD1 | TRBV6-5
CASSHGQKSSTDTQYF | 16 | . | TRBV5-4
CASSLEEGPTDTQYF | 15 | . | TRBV7-2
CASSLKTGDSYGYTF | 15 | TRBD1 | TRBV7-2
CASRATGGRAFF | 12 | . | TRBV6-5
CASSLGQGEGPNEKLFF | 17 | TRBD1 | TRBV5-1
CASSPRTGNSPLHF | 14 | TRBD1 | TRBV9
CASSSQTGGGYGYTF | 15 | TRBD1 | TRBV6-5
CASSLAGYAPLSNSPLHF | 18 | . | TRBV5-1
CASSSGQGGGYTF | 13 | TRBD1 | TRBV5-4
CASSSQARGSNEKLFF | 16 | . | TRBV5-1
CASSFNPVSTGNTIYF | 16 | . | TRBV7-2
CASIWDRGLAFF | 12 | TRBD1 | TRBV6-5
CASSLDRVVYGYTF | 14 | . | TRBV5-1
CASSFDPTSGGTDTQYF | 17 | TRBD2 | TRBV5-4
CASSGGDRGFYEQYF | 15 | TRBD1 | TRBV10-2
CASSYSRGRSNQPQHF | 16 | . | TRBV6-6
CASSPSGQGYYEQYF | 15 | TRBD1 | TRBV7-9
CAWRYSSGEQFF | 12 | . | TRBV30
CASSDRYYEQYF | 12 | . | TRBV6-1
CASSPRRSPGGPSTEAFF | 18 | . | TRBV9
CASSLQGRLGQETQYF | 16 | . | TRBV7-2
CASSSRDRVFSNEKLFF | 17 | TRBD1 | TRBV7-9
CASSRPGSETYEQYF | 15 | . | TRBV5-6
CASSLASRNNEQFF | 14 | . | TRBV5-1
CASSETGGYGYTF | 13 | TRBD1 | TRBV27